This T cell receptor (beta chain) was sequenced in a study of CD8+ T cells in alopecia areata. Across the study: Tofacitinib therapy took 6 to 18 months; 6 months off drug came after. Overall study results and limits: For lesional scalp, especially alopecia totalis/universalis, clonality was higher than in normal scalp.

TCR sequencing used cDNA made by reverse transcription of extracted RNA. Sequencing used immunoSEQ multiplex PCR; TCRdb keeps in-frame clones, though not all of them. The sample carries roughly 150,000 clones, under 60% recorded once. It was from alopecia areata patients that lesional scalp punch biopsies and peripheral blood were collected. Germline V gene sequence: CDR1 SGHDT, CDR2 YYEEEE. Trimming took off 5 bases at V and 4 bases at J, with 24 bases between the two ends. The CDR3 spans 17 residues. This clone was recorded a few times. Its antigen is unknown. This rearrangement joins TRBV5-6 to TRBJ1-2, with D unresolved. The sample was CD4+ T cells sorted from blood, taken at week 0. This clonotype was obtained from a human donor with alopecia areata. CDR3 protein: CASSLTGSPLEGYGYTF. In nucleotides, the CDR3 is TGTGCCAGCAGTCTCACGGGATCCCCCTTAGAGGGCTATGGCTACACCTTC.